Listed below are T cell receptor beta chains from one sample, sequenced in a study of blood T cell repertoires in COVID-19. Sequencing was performed with immunoSEQ multiplex PCR; in TCRdb, only in-frame clones are kept and a portion is missing. The top ten clones hold less than 1% of a sample with 250,000 to 300,000 clones, under 90% of them seen once. The sample taken for sequencing was peripheral blood. The receptors shown here come from a woman in her 40s who had recovered from COVID-19. CDR3s include the opening cysteine and the closing phenylalanine or tryptophan. D genes are given only for firm matches. The size of a clone is reported for some rows only, either as once, few or many, or as a class for expanded clones.

abundance	v_gene	d_gene	j_gene	CDR3aa	CDR3nt
NA	TRBV2	NA	TRBJ2-7	CASSEGASYEQYF	TGTGCCAGCAGTGAAGGGGCCTCCTACGAGCAGTACTTC
NA	TRBV19	NA	TRBJ2-2	CATRLDRANTGELFF	TGTGCCACCAGACTCGACCGCGCGAACACCGGGGAGCTGTTTTTT
NA	TRBV3-1/TRBV3-2	NA	TRBJ2-3	CASSHSSGTQYF	TGTGCCAGCAGTCACTCGTCAGGTACGCAGTATTTT
NA	TRBV11-2	NA	TRBJ1-3	CASSFTGSGNTIYF	TGTGCCAGCAGCTTTACAGGGTCTGGAAACACCATATATTTT
NA	TRBV11-2	TRBD1	TRBJ1-1	CASSYQTGLNTEAFF	TGTGCCAGCAGTTACCAGACAGGGTTGAACACTGAAGCTTTCTTT
NA	TRBV30	NA	TRBJ2-1	CAWSRWGPNNEQFF	TGTGCCTGGAGTAGGTGGGGCCCAAACAATGAGCAGTTCTTC
NA	TRBV19	NA	TRBJ1-2	CASSIASDSTGYGYTF	TGTGCCAGTAGTATAGCCTCTGATTCCACAGGCTATGGCTACACCTTC
few	TRBV24-1	NA	TRBJ1-2	CATSVGPGDYGYTF	TGTGCCACCAGTGTGGGCCCGGGAGACTATGGCTACACCTTC
NA	TRBV5-5	TRBD2	TRBJ2-7	CASSFTSGSPYEQYF	TGTGCCAGCAGCTTCACTAGCGGGAGCCCCTACGAGCAGTACTTC
NA	TRBV7-3	TRBD1	TRBJ1-4	CASSLTTGDEKLFF	TGTGCCAGCAGCTTAACTACAGGGGATGAAAAACTGTTTTTT
NA	TRBV2	TRBD2	TRBJ2-7	CASSHGTSGTYEQYF	TGTGCCAGCAGTCATGGGACTAGCGGGACATACGAGCAGTACTTC
NA	TRBV3-1/TRBV3-2	TRBD2	TRBJ2-3	CASSPRTRSANTQYF	TGTGCCAGCAGCCCCCGGACTAGATCCGCTAATACGCAGTATTTT
few	TRBV30	NA	TRBJ1-5	CAWSPDGDNQPQHF	TGTGCCTGGAGTCCAGATGGAGACAATCAGCCCCAGCATTTT
NA	TRBV25-1	NA	TRBJ1-1	CASSPGHSNTEAFF	TGTGCCAGCAGTCCGGGACACTCGAACACTGAAGCTTTCTTT
NA	TRBV5-1	TRBD2	TRBJ2-1	CASSVTSGSYNEQFF	TGCGCCAGCAGCGTAACTAGCGGATCCTACAATGAGCAGTTCTTC
once	TRBV30	TRBD1	TRBJ2-7	CAWSKTGTGGEQYF	TGTGCCTGGAGTAAAACCGGGACAGGGGGCGAGCAGTACTTC
NA	TRBV11-2	NA	TRBJ2-3	CASSLFSDTQYF	TGTGCCAGCAGCCTGTTCTCCGATACGCAGTATTTT
NA	TRBV5-1	NA	TRBJ2-3	CASSLQGSSTDTQYF	TGCGCCAGCAGCTTGCAGGGGTCAAGCACAGATACGCAGTATTTT
NA	TRBV4-1	TRBD1	TRBJ1-5	CASSPSGTGRAVQPQHF	TGCGCCAGCAGCCCTTCCGGGACAGGTCGGGCCGTTCAGCCCCAGCATTTT